One and the same sample provided the 23 T cell receptor beta chains below, sequenced in a study of T cell responses to AZD1222 COVID-19 vaccine (dated by TCRdb to the early 2020s). Libraries were built with the immunoSEQ multiplex PCR assay. TCRdb retrieved this table from immuneACCESS and kept in-frame rearrangements only. Not all clones are present; in checked studies, unresolved V genes account for under half, and no reason is known for the remainder. The sample records 120,000 to 150,000 clones, approximately 89% of which are singletons. The ten largest clonotypes hold roughly 1.5% of the sample. The time point label here, explained by the study, means: about 28 days (+/-7) after the second vaccine dose. The sequencing here drew on peripheral blood, taken 28 days after the second AZD1222 dose. The receptors were sampled from an adult who received the AZD1222 COVID-19 vaccine.

In the case of this clone: Different DNA sequences within this sample yield the same CDR3. The chain links TRBV9 to TRBJ1-4; 7 nucleotides align to TRBD1. Germline CDR1 reads SGDLS; CDR2 reads YYNGEE. The CDR3 runs 15 residues. V was pared by 0 bases and J by 4 bases, with 3 bases of the junction left unmatched. The CDR3 spells CASSVGQGINEKLFF. As DNA, the CDR3 is TGTGCCAGCAGCGTAGGACAGGGTATTAATGAAAAACTGTTTTTT.

This chain links TRBV5-1 with TRBJ2-2; D is unclear. The CDR3 runs 15 residues. The germline CDR1 and CDR2 sequences are SGHRS and YFSETQ. V shed 3 bases and J shed 1 base, with 10 bases lying between them. The CDR3 DNA reads as TGCGCCAGCAGCTCAACACCGGTGAACACCGGGGAGCTGTTTTTT. Translated: CASSSTPVNTGELFF.

The rearrangement joins TRBV27 to TRBJ1-5; D is ambiguous. The V end was cut by 2 bases, the J end by 4 bases, with 6 bases between. The CDR3 has 13 amino acids. CDR1 MNHEY and CDR2 SMNVEV come from the germline V gene (reference sequence). The DNA for the CDR3 is TGTGCCAGCAGTTTACTGGGGAATCAGCCCCAGCATTTT. As protein: CASSLLGNQPQHF.

The chain recombines TRBV29-1 with TRBJ2-3; D is uncertain. Germline V gene sequence: CDR1 SQVTM, CDR2 ANQGSEA. V lost 4 bases and J 4 bases, leaving 12 bases between the germline ends. CDR3 length equals 13 residues. DNA for the CDR3: TGCAGCGTTGGGGTCAGCGCTGCAGATACGCAGTATTTT. Amino acids: CSVGVSAADTQYF.

CDR3: CATMDWGYTF. For the CDR3, the DNA is TGTGCCACCATGGACTGGGGCTACACCTTC. V is TRBV28 and J is TRBJ1-2; D is ambiguous. V was shortened by 10 bases and J by 8 bases, with 11 bases between the two germline ends. CDR1 MDHEN and CDR2 SYDVKM come from the germline V gene. The CDR3 runs 10 residues.

The chain has TRBV4-2 and TRBJ2-3; tentative D call: TRBD2 (5 bases). Trimming stripped 3 bases from V and 2 bases from J, with 15 bases between. Germline CDR1 and CDR2: LGHNA and YNFKEQ. The CDR3 runs to 16 residues. In DNA, the CDR3 is TGTGCCAGCAGCCAGGATAGCGTTTTTGACACAGATACGCAGTATTTT. Its translation is CASSQDSVFDTDTQYF.

V and J are TRBV18 and TRBJ1-5; 7 bases agree with TRBD1. Per germline, CDR1 KGHSH and CDR2 LQKENI. This CDR3 has 15 residues. Unmatched junction bases numbered 9, after V lost 6 bases and J lost 4 bases. CDR3 residues: CASSPTTGRNQPQHF. CDR3 nucleotide sequence: TGTGCCAGCTCGCCTACGACAGGGAGAAATCAGCCCCAGCATTTT.

V gene TRBV7-9 combines with J gene TRBJ2-5, with 9 bases matching TRBD2. CDR1 and CDR2 from the germline V gene are SEHNR and FQNEAQ (reference sequence). V lost 8 bases to trimming and J lost 2 bases; unmatched junction nucleotides: 18. The CDR3 runs 18 residues. Written as DNA, the CDR3 is TGTGCCAGCCTAAAGGGGGAGCGGGAGGAAACTCGACAAGAGACCCAGTACTTC. Its protein is CASLKGEREETRQETQYF.

The chain recombines TRBV12-2 with TRBJ2-2; TRBD2, the D gene given by the table, was not confirmed from the DNA. TRBV12-2 counts as a pseudogene. The CDR3 contains 19 residues. The DNA for the CDR3 is TGTGCAAGTCGCTTAGTGGGGACTAGCGGGAGGGCTGTCGGCGGGGAGCTGTTTTTT. This encodes CASRLVGTSGRAVGGELFF.

The chain is built from TRBV28 and TRBJ1-4, with D possibly TRBD1 on 6 matching bases. The CDR3 has 14 amino acids. The germline CDR1 and CDR2 sequences are MDHEN and SYDVKM. Deletions cut 6 bases from V and 8 bases from J, with 16 bases between. CDR3 DNA sequence: TGTGCCAGCAGCCTAGGGGGGATCTGGGAAAAACTGTTTTTT. It codes for CASSLGGIWEKLFF.

V usage is TRBV19 and J usage is TRBJ1-4; 7 bases match TRBD1. Losses at the gene ends were 8 bases for V and 2 bases for J; bases not matched to a gene: 8. The germline gives CDR1 LNHDA, CDR2 SQIVND (reference sequence). The CDR3 extends over 15 amino acids. The CDR3 protein is CASALIGGTNEKLFF. In DNA, the CDR3 is TGTGCCAGTGCCCTGATAGGGGGCACTAATGAAAAACTGTTTTTT.

The chain combines TRBV20-1 with TRBJ1-2; D gene uncertain. Looked up from germline, CDR1 is DFQATT and CDR2 is SNEGSKA (reference sequence). The CDR3 contains 11 residues. Deletions cut 6 bases from V and 7 bases from J, with 12 bases between. The CDR3: CSALKEIGYTF. CDR3 coding DNA: TGCAGTGCGTTAAAGGAGATTGGCTACACCTTC.

J is TRBJ1-1 and V is TRBV7-2; 11 nucleotides align to TRBD1. The CDR3 is 14 amino acids. Germline V gene data show CDR1 as SGHTA and CDR2 as FQGNSA. The trim removed 4 bases at V and 6 bases at J, leaving 4 bases unmatched. CDR3 sequence reads: CASSYRTGGPEAFF. CDR3 DNA sequence: TGTGCCAGCAGCTACCGGACAGGGGGCCCTGAAGCTTTCTTT.

The gene calls are TRBV19 and TRBJ1-5; no definite D call. Trimming removed 4 bases from V and 3 bases from J, with 7 bases in between. In germline, CDR1 is LNHDA, CDR2 SQIVND (reference sequence). The CDR3 covers 13 residues. The CDR3 is CASSNSHNQPQHF. The CDR3 nucleotides are TGTGCCAGTAGTAATTCTCACAATCAGCCCCAGCATTTT.

The chain is built from TRBV19 and TRBJ1-2; weak D call: TRBD1 (6 bases). Trimming removed 5 bases at V and 4 bases at J, with 14 bases between. The CDR3 sequence is 14 residues long. Germline V gene lookup returns CDR1 LNHDA and CDR2 SQIVND (reference sequence). In DNA form, the CDR3 reads TGTGCCAGTAGTGCCACACAGGGTAGCTATGGCTACACCTTC. The encoded protein is CASSATQGSYGYTF. Full variable domain (missing parts from reference TRBV19 and TRBJ1-2): DGGITQSPKYLFRKEGQNVTLSCEQNLNHDAMYWYRQDPGQGLRLIYYSQIVNDFQKGDIAEGYSVSREKKESFPLTVTSAQKNPTAFYLCASSATQGSYGYTFGSGTRLTVV.

The rearrangement links TRBV7-8 to TRBJ1-4; D remains ambiguous. CDR1 and CDR2 from the germline V gene are SGHVS and FQNEAQ. With 3 bases removed from V and 0 bases from J, the gap between germline ends came to 5 bases. The CDR3 contains 14 residues. CDR3 protein: CASSFGATNEKLFF. Written as DNA, the CDR3 is TGTGCCAGCAGCTTCGGGGCAACTAATGAAAAACTGTTTTTT.

V and J are TRBV7-8 and TRBJ1-1; D ambiguous. The CDR3 covers 12 residues. Trimming took 5 bases from V and 7 from J, leaving 11 bases between them. From germline, CDR1 is SGHVS and CDR2 FQNEAQ. CDR3 loop: CASSNLALEAFF. Here the CDR3 DNA reads TGTGCCAGCAGCAACCTGGCTCTTGAAGCTTTCTTT. Based on the CDR3 plus reference TRBV7-8 and TRBJ1-1, the full variable domain is GAGVSQSPRYKVAKRGQDVALRCDPISGHVSLFWYQQALGQGPEFLTYFQNEAQLDKSGLPSDRFFAERPEGSVSTLKIQRTQQEDSAVYLCASSNLALEAFFGQGTRLTVV.

CDR3: CASSLQDRGYEQYF. For the CDR3, the DNA is TGTGCCAGCTCACTACAGGACAGGGGATACGAGCAGTACTTC. The chain joins TRBV18 to TRBJ2-7, with 9 nucleotides matching TRBD1. The CDR3 is 14 residues long. Trimming removed 4 bases from V and 4 bases from J; junction bases left unmatched: 5. Germline CDR1 reads KGHSH; CDR2 reads LQKENI.

This chain connects TRBV6-5 to TRBJ2-2, with a tentative D call TRBD1 (6 bases). V was clipped by 10 bases and J by 3 bases, with 15 bases between them. Germline-derived CDR1 and CDR2 are MNHEY and SVGAGI. The CDR3 totals 14 residues. CDR3 sequence: CATSETGYTGELFF. The CDR3 nucleotides are TGTGCCACTTCAGAGACAGGCTACACCGGGGAGCTGTTTTTT.

The chain links TRBV5-1 to TRBJ1-1; TRBD1 is a possible D gene (5 bases). The CDR3 has 15 residues. CDR1 and CDR2 (germline): SGHRS, YFSETQ. V was trimmed by 0 bases and J by 4 bases, leaving 13 bases between them. The CDR3, as DNA: TGCGCCAGCAGCTTGGCCGTGGGGGTCGGCACTGAAGCTTTCTTT. Translating it yields CASSLAVGVGTEAFF.

This clone has more than one count but fewer than ten. In DNA, the CDR3 is TGTGCCAGCAGCCAGGATAGCCGGGGACAGGGAAACTCACCCCTCCACTTT. Protein sequence: CASSQDSRGQGNSPLHF. The chain combines TRBV3-1 (or the pseudogene TRBV3-2) with TRBJ1-6, with TRBD1 matching over 9 bases. Germline loops: CDR1 LGHDT, CDR2 YNNKEL (reference sequence). The CDR3 spans 17 residues. Trimming cost V 3 bases and J 10 bases; bases outside gene matches: 13.

CDR3 amino acids: CASSRGTSDIQYF. As DNA, the CDR3 is TGTGCCAGCAGCCGCGGGACTAGCGACATTCAGTACTTC. The chain is built from TRBV11-2 and TRBJ2-4, with 10 bases matching TRBD2. Trimming took 5 bases from V and 8 from J; bases not matched to a gene: 3. The CDR3 length is 13 residues. Germline CDR1 is SGHAT and CDR2 is FQNNGV. Variable domain in full (rest from reference TRBV11-2 and TRBJ2-4): EAGVAQSPRYKIIEKRQSVAFWCNPISGHATLYWYQQILGQGPKLLIQFQNNGVVDDSQLPKDRFSAERLKGVDSTLKIQPAKLEDSAVYLCASSRGTSDIQYFGAGTRLSVL.

V usage is TRBV6-5 and J usage is TRBJ2-7, with TRBD2 matching 7 bases. The CDR3 contains 14 residues. Germline trimming cut 10 bases from V and 5 bases from J; bases unmatched to any gene: 14. Germline V gene sequence: CDR1 MNHEY, CDR2 SVGAGI. In DNA form, the CDR3 reads TGTGCCACCTGGGGGGAGGGAGGCAGTCACGAGCAGTACTTC. It codes for CATWGEGGSHEQYF.